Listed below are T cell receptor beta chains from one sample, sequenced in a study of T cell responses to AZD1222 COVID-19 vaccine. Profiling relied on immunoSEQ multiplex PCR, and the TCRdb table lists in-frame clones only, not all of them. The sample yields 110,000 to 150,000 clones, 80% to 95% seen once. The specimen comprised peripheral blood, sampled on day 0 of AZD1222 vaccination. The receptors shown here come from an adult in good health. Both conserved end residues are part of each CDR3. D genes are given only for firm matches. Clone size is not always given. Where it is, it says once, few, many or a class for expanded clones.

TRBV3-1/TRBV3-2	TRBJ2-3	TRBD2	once	TGTGCCAGCAGCCAGAGAACTAGCGGGAAAGATACGCAGTATTTT	CASSQRTSGKDTQYF
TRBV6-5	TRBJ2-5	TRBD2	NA	TGTGCCACGCGGGGGGGAACGGAAGAGACCCAGTACTTC	CATRGGTEETQYF
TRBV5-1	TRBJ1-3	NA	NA	TGCGCCAGCAGCTTAGGGGTCTCTGGAAACACCATATATTTT	CASSLGVSGNTIYF
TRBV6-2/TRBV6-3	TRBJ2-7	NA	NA	TGTGCCAGCAGTTACTCACGGGACCAGAGCTCCTACGAGCAGTACTTC	CASSYSRDQSSYEQYF
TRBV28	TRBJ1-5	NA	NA	TGTGCCAGCAGTCCTCTTGGGCAGCCCCAGCATTTT	CASSPLGQPQHF
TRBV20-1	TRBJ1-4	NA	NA	TGCAGTGCAAGCCGTGAAAAACTGTTTTTT	CSASREKLFF
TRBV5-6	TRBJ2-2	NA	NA	TGTGCCACATATCATCACGGGGAGCTGTTTTTT	CATYHHGELFF
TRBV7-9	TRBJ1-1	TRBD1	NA	TGTGCCAGCAGCCCCTCGGGACAGGACACTGAAGCTTTCTTT	CASSPSGQDTEAFF
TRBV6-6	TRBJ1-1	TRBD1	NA	TGTGCCAGCAGTTACCCGGGACAGGAGAACACTGAAGCTTTCTTT	CASSYPGQENTEAFF
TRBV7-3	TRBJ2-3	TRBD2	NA	TGTGCCAGCAGCTTAACGGGGCGACTAGCGGGGAGCACAGATACGCAGTATTTT	CASSLTGRLAGSTDTQYF
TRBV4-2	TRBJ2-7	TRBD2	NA	TGTGCCAGCAGGGGGACTAGCGGGGCCTACGAGCAGTACTTC	CASRGTSGAYEQYF
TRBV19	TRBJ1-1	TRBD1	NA	TGTGCCAGTAGTATAGAGGGGACAGGGGTCAAGGACACTGAAGCTTTCTTT	CASSIEGTGVKDTEAFF
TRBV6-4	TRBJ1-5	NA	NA	TGTGCCAGCAGTGAGAGGGACAGCAATCAGCCCCAGCATTTT	CASSERDSNQPQHF
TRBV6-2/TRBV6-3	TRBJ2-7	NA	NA	TGTGCCAGCAGTTACGGGCCAGCATCCTACGAGCAGTACTTC	CASSYGPASYEQYF
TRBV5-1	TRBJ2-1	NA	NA	TGCGCCAGCAGCTTGTTCGTTAGCGGCAGGAATGAGCAGTTCTTC	CASSLFVSGRNEQFF
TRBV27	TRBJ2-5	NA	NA	TGTGCCAGCAGTTTGTCCTCGGGAGAGACCCAGTACTTC	CASSLSSGETQYF
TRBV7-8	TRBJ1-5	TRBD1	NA	TGTGCCAGCAGCCAGACAGGGAATCGCAATCAGCCCCAGCATTTT	CASSQTGNRNQPQHF
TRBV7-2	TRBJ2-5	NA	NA	TGTGCCAGCAGCTTTCTTCAAGAGACCCAGTACTTC	CASSFLQETQYF
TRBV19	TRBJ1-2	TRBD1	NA	TGTGCCAGTAGTGCGGGGACAGGGTGGTGCACCTTC	CASSAGTGWCTF
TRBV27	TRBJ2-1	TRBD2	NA	TGTGCCAGCAGTCCTCGACTAGCGGGCACCTACAATGAGCAGTTCTTC	CASSPRLAGTYNEQFF
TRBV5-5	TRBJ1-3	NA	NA	TGTGCCAGCAGCCTTAGGCCTCAGGCCGGGGCAAACACCATATATTTT	CASSLRPQAGANTIYF
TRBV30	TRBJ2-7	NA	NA	TGTGCCTGGACTAGGCAGCACTCCTACGAGCAGTACTTC	CAWTRQHSYEQYF
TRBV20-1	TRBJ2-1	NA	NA	TGCAGTGCTCAAGAGGGAAATGAGCAGTTCTTC	CSAQEGNEQFF
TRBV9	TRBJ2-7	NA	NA	TGTGCCAGCAGCGTTTACGGGGGAGAGCAGTACTTC	CASSVYGGEQYF
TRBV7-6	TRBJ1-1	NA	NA	TGTGCCAGCAGCTTAGCGGCAACAGGGAGGACTGAAGCTTTCTTT	CASSLAATGRTEAFF
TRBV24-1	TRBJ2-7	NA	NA	TGTGCCACCAGTGATCCCCCGGGTCTAGGTCGGAACGAGCAGTACTTC	CATSDPPGLGRNEQYF
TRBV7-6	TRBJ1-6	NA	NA	TGTGCCAGCAGCTCCCTATCTGGAAAGGGAGGAGGATCACCCCTCCACTTT	CASSSLSGKGGGSPLHF
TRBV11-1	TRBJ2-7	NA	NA	TGTGCCAGCAGCCGTAGCGGCGGACACTACGAGCAGTACTTC	CASSRSGGHYEQYF
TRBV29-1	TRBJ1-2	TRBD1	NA	TGCAGCGCCGGAGGACAGGACAATTATGGCTACACCTTC	CSAGGQDNYGYTF
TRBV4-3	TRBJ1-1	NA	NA	TGCGCCAGCAGCCTTATTGCGGGTAGCGTAGCTTTCTTT	CASSLIAGSVAFF
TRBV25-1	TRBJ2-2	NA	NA	TGTGCCAGCAGTGTTTACGGCGTCGGCACCGGGGAGCTGTTTTTT	CASSVYGVGTGELFF
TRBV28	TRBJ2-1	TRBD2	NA	TGTGCCAGCAGTTTGAGGGGACCTAGCGGGAACAATGAGCAGTTCTTC	CASSLRGPSGNNEQFF
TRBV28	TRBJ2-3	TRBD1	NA	TGTGCCAGCAGTTTTACACAGGGGGCGACAGATACGCAGTATTTT	CASSFTQGATDTQYF
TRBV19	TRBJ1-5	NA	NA	TGTGCCAGTAGTATGGATGGGGGGCGCGTACATCAGCCCCAGCATTTT	CASSMDGGRVHQPQHF
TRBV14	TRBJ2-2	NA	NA	TGTGCCAGCAGCCTAACGCGGGACAAATACACCGGGGAGCTGTTTTTT	CASSLTRDKYTGELFF
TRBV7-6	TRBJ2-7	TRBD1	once	TGTGCCAGCAGCTTAGCAGGGACAGCTTCCTACGAGCAGTACTTC	CASSLAGTASYEQYF
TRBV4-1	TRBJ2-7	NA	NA	TGCGCCAGCAGCCAAGTTGGGCAGGGGCCACCCTACGAGCAGTACTTC	CASSQVGQGPPYEQYF
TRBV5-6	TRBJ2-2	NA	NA	TGTGCCAGCAGCTTTGGGGAAGCCGGGGAGCTGTTTTTT	CASSFGEAGELFF
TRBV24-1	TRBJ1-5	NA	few	TGTGCCACCAGTGATGTGAGGAGCAATCAGCCCCAGCATTTT	CATSDVRSNQPQHF
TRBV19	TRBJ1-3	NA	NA	TGTGCCAGTAGGGCCGCCGGTGGAAACACCATATATTTT	CASRAAGGNTIYF
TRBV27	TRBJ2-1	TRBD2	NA	TGTGCCAGCAGGTTAGCGGGAGGAGGGAATGAGCAGTTCTTC	CASRLAGGGNEQFF
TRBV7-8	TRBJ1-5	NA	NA	TGTGCCAGCAGCTTAGCGACTTCCAATCAGCCCCAGCATTTT	CASSLATSNQPQHF
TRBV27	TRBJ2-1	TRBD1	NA	TGTGCCAGCAGTTTTTTCGTGACGGGACAGGGGGCTCATGAGCAGTTCTTC	CASSFFVTGQGAHEQFF
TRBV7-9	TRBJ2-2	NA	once	TGTGCCAGCAGCTCCCCAACAGGGTACACCGGGGAGCTGTTTTTT	CASSSPTGYTGELFF
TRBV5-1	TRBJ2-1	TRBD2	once	TGCGCCAGCAGCTTACTAGCGGGGGGTACCAATGAGCAGTTCTTC	CASSLLAGGTNEQFF
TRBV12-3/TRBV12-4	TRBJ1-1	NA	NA	TGTGCCAGCAGTTTTGCCGGGTGGACTGAAGCTTTCTTT	CASSFAGWTEAFF
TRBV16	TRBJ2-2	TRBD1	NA	TGTGCCAGCAGCCAATCATCTGGAACAGGGGGCGGGGAGCTGTTTTTT	CASSQSSGTGGGELFF
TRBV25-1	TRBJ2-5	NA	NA	TGTGCCAGCAGTCGGGTGAGGAGGGGCTATCAAGAGACCCAGTACTTC	CASSRVRRGYQETQYF
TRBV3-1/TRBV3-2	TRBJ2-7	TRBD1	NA	TGTGCCAGCAGCCTTGGTTGGGACAGAGAGGAGCAGTACTTC	CASSLGWDREEQYF
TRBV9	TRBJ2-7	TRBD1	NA	TGTGCCAGCAGCGCCGGGACAGGGACCTACGAGCAGTACTTC	CASSAGTGTYEQYF
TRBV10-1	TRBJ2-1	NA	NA	TGCGCCAGCAGTGAGGAGGTCAGGGCGGGGTACAATGAGCAGTTCTTC	CASSEEVRAGYNEQFF
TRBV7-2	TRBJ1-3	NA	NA	TGTGCCAGCAGCCCGGCGGGGCCGGGAAACACCATATATTTT	CASSPAGPGNTIYF
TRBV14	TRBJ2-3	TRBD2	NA	TGTGCCAGCAGCCAAACGGGAGGGCCGGGAGATACGCAGTATTTT	CASSQTGGPGDTQYF
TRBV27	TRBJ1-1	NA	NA	TGTGCCAGCAGTTTATCGTTAAGTTTCCAGTACACTGAAGCTTTCTTT	CASSLSLSFQYTEAFF